This T cell receptor (beta chain) appears in the sequencing data of a study of T cell repertoires in cytomegalovirus infection. TCRdb passed the reads through MiXCR, listing each CDR3 protein once. The repertoire consists of about 680,000 distinct CDR3 sequences, with approximately 24% occurring once and the leading ten covering roughly 8%. For this clonotype: Antigen specificity is unknown.

Study outcomes and limitations: Within the response measured ex vivo, HLA-C-restricted CMV-specific TCR beta clonotypes were dominant.

V dropped 6 bases and J dropped 4 bases, with 21 bases sitting between them. Germline V gene data show CDR1 as SEHNR and CDR2 as FQNEAQ (reference sequence). CDR3 length: 16 amino acids. The sample taken for sequencing was CD8+ T cells from PBMCs. The chain combines TRBV7-9 with TRBJ1-2; tentative D call: TRBD1 (6 bases). The TCR sequence derives from a human donor in good health (CMV status not recorded). Some clones in this sample may be carry-over from other donors' samples. CDR3 sequence: CASSTTRDIDSYGYTF. For the CDR3, the DNA is TGTGCCAGCAGTACCACCCGGGACATAGATTCCTATGGCTACACCTTC.